Below, 3 T cell receptor beta chains from the same sample are listed, as sequenced in a study of T cells in Graves' hyperthyroidism and ophthalmopathy. Amplified regions were TCR beta CDR3 sequences from RNA transcripts. A set of HTBI primers served as the primers for a first-round RT-PCR of the TCR CDR3. TCRdb reprocessed the multiplex PCR reads with MiXCR, giving one entry per CDR3 protein. The table has approximately 700,000 distinct CDR3 sequences, 45% seen once; the top ten hold about 7.2%. Sequenced input: peripheral blood or thyroid tissue (not recorded which). The receptors here all came from an adult man with Graves' disease, either hyperthyroidism or ophthalmopathy (not recorded which).

The chain employs TRBV5-6 and TRBJ1-1; no reliable D call. Germline V lookup: CDR1 SGHDT, CDR2 YYEEEE. This CDR3 region has 12 residues. V lost 3 bases and J 5 bases, leaving 8 bases between the germline ends. CDR3 protein: CASSSARTEAFF. CDR3 nucleotides: TGTGCCAGCAGCTCGGCCAGGACTGAAGCTTTCTTT. Using reference TRBV5-6 and TRBJ1-1 for the parts outside the CDR3, the full variable domain is DAGVTQSPTHLIKTRGQQVTLRCSPKSGHDTVSWYQQALGQGPQFIFQYYEEEERQRGNFPDRFSGHQFPNYSSELNVNALLLGDSALYLCASSSARTEAFFGQGTRLTVV.

J is TRBJ2-5 and V is TRBV7-9; 11 bases map to TRBD1. Germline CDR1 and CDR2: SEHNR and FQNEAQ (reference sequence). The CDR3 is 16 residues long. J lost 5 bases, V lost 5 bases, and 10 bases had no gene match. CDR3 DNA: TGTGCCAGCAGCAACGGACAGGGGGCTAGCGTGGAGACCCAGTACTTC. Protein: CASSNGQGASVETQYF. The full variable domain, in which reference TRBV7-9 and TRBJ2-5 provide the parts outside the CDR3, is DTGVSQNPRHKITKRGQNVTFRCDPISEHNRLYWYRQTLGQGPEFLTYFQNEAQLEKSRLLSDRFSAERPKGSFSTLEIQRTEQGDSAMYLCASSNGQGASVETQYFGPGTRLLVL.

The rearrangement links TRBV6-5 to TRBJ2-2; 7 bases agree with TRBD1. The trim removed 6 bases at V and 3 bases at J, leaving 4 bases unmatched. There are 14 residues in the CDR3. Germline CDR1 and CDR2: MNHEY and SVGAGI. This CDR3 is CASRYDRDTGELFF. The CDR3, as DNA: TGTGCCAGCAGATACGACAGGGACACCGGGGAGCTGTTTTTT.